This TCR beta chain was recovered during a study of blood T cells in healthy people across ages. With regard to this clonotype: The antigen is undetermined.

Whole-study results and caveats: Versus aged donors, long-lived donors had higher diversity and more naive CD4+ cells.

Germline V gene lookup returns CDR1 LGHNA and CDR2 YNFKEQ. Losses at the gene ends were 4 bases for V and 9 bases for J; bases not matched to a gene: 8. The CDR3 is 16 residues long. With a J-beta primer mix and a sample-barcoded 5' primer, a second PCR ran about 7 to 11 cycles. TCRdb re-called the 5' RACE reads with MiXCR, one entry per CDR3 protein. The sample holds 650,000 to 1,000,000 distinct CDR3 sequences; 35% to 40% are singletons and the top ten take 10% to 15%. Sequencing input: blood. The chain combines TRBV4-2 with TRBJ2-1; 14 nucleotides agree with TRBD2. The TCR sequence derives from a man in his late teens or twenties in good health. This CDR3 is CASSPQTSGGAGEQFF. CDR3 sequence (DNA): TGTGCCAGCAGCCCACAGACTAGCGGGGGGGCAGGTGAGCAGTTCTTC.